The next 24 T cell receptor beta chains were all read from a single sample in a study of cytomegalovirus exposure and HLA in healthy donors. Amplification used 60 Vbeta primers and 13 Jbeta primers. Profiling relied on immunoSEQ multiplex PCR, and the TCRdb table lists in-frame clones only, not all of them. The repertoire includes some 110,000 clones, under 85% of them detected once, and 10% to 15% sits in the top ten. The sample taken for sequencing was PBMCs. Every receptor here comes from a middle-aged woman in good health and CMV-seropositive.

The CDR3 DNA is TGCGCCAGCAGCTGGGGACAGAACACTGAAGCTTTCTTT. As protein: CASSWGQNTEAFF. The rearrangement links TRBV5-1 to TRBJ1-1; a weak D match, TRBD1 (6 bases). Per the germline V gene, CDR1 is SGHRS and CDR2 is YFSETQ. Trimming took off 3 bases at V and 1 base at J, with 7 bases between the two ends. This CDR3 comprises 13 residues.

This chain joins TRBV6-6 and TRBJ1-1; 8 bases fit TRBD1. With 2 bases clipped from V and 5 bases from J, the junction kept 7 bases outside the gene matches. Germline V gives CDR1 MNHNY, CDR2 SVGAGI (reference sequence). CDR3 length: 15 amino acids. The CDR3 sequence: CASSYPGGAGTEAFF. For the CDR3, the DNA is TGTGCCAGCAGTTACCCAGGGGGCGCGGGGACTGAAGCTTTCTTT.

The V and J genes are TRBV7-9 and TRBJ2-7, with 12 bases matching TRBD2. This CDR3 spans 15 amino acids. V lost 5 bases, J lost 5 bases, and 7 bases stayed unmatched. CDR1 is SEHNR and CDR2 is FQNEAQ in the germline V gene (reference sequence). This chain's CDR3 is CASSLLAGGIHEQYF. In nucleotides, the CDR3 is TGTGCCAGCAGCCTTCTAGCGGGAGGGATCCACGAGCAGTACTTC.

This chain connects TRBV6-6 to TRBJ2-5; 11 positions match TRBD2. The CDR3 is 16 residues long. Germline V CDR1 and CDR2: MNHNY, SVGAGI (reference sequence). V was clipped by 6 bases and J by 5 bases; unmatched bases: 11. CDR3 loop: CASSSTLAGGLETQYF. The CDR3 nucleotides are TGTGCCAGCAGCTCCACCCTAGCGGGAGGATTGGAGACCCAGTACTTC.

This clone was detected a few times. This rearrangement joins TRBV6-5 to TRBJ2-1, with 9 positions matching TRBD2. Germline CDR1 and CDR2: MNHEY and SVGAGI. Trimming removed 0 bases from V and 4 bases from J; junction bases left unmatched: 4. The CDR3 has 16 residues. The CDR3 DNA is TGTGCCAGCAGTTACTCTGGGACTAGCCCATACAATGAGCAGTTCTTC. Protein product: CASSYSGTSPYNEQFF.

Here the CDR3 DNA reads TGTGCCAGTCAGGATCAGGGGGCCTCCACTGAAGCTTTCTTT. Translation gives CASQDQGASTEAFF. V gene TRBV18 combines with J gene TRBJ1-1, with 8 bases aligning to TRBD1. CDR3 length equals 14 residues. Germline V lookup: CDR1 KGHSH, CDR2 LQKENI. After removal of 9 bases from V and 4 bases from J, the junction contained 10 bases not matched to a gene.

The V call is TRBV7-2, the J call TRBJ2-4, with D perhaps TRBD1 (6 bases). Germline V lookup: CDR1 SGHTA, CDR2 FQGNSA. Trimming left V 4 bases short and J 8 bases short, with 15 bases between. The CDR3 spans 14 residues. Here the CDR3 reads CASSSPDRRDIQYF. In nucleotides, the CDR3 is TGTGCCAGCAGCTCTCCCGACAGGCGGGACATTCAGTACTTC.

The chain links TRBV27 to TRBJ2-6, with D possibly TRBD2 on 5 matching bases. Germline-derived CDR1 and CDR2 are MNHEY and SMNVEV (reference sequence). V was pared by 7 bases and J by 4 bases, with 17 bases between. This CDR3 comprises 16 residues. DNA for the CDR3: TGTGCCAGCACCCAAGGTTGGGGAGTCGGGGCCAACGTCCTGACTTTC. Amino acids: CASTQGWGVGANVLTF.

V gene TRBV30 combines with J gene TRBJ2-3, with D possibly matching TRBD2 (5 bases). Per germline, CDR1 GTSNPN and CDR2 SVGIG (reference sequence). The CDR3 extends over 15 amino acids. V lost 3 bases, J lost 4 bases, and 17 bases lay in between. The CDR3 protein is CAWRMAGAVPDTQYF. CDR3 sequence (DNA): TGTGCCTGGAGAATGGCGGGCGCGGTACCAGATACGCAGTATTTT.

This sequence joins TRBV6-5 and TRBJ2-3; perhaps TRBD2 as D (5 bases). The length of the CDR3 is 15 residues. V was shortened by 0 bases and J by 3 bases, with 10 bases between the two germline ends. Germline loops: CDR1 MNHEY, CDR2 SVGAGI. The CDR3 DNA sequence: TGTGCCAGCAGTTACTCGAGGGTCAGGACAGATACGCAGTATTTT. Amino acids: CASSYSRVRTDTQYF.

The V call is TRBV5-1, the J call TRBJ2-5; 10 nucleotides line up with TRBD1. Germline V lookup: CDR1 SGHRS, CDR2 YFSETQ. Trimming at V came to 0 bases and at J to 7 bases, leaving 6 bases not matched to a gene. CDR3 length: 15 residues. CDR3 amino acids: CASSLGQGALGTQYF. The DNA for the CDR3 is TGCGCCAGCAGCTTGGGACAGGGGGCGCTCGGGACCCAGTACTTC.

The V and J genes are TRBV5-3 and TRBJ2-7; a weak D match, TRBD2 (6 bases). TRBV5-3 is an open reading frame, and its role is uncertain. The length of the CDR3 is 12 residues. V was shortened by 10 bases and J by 5 bases, with 16 bases between the two germline ends. Written as DNA, the CDR3 is TGTGCCCACGCCGGGGGTTACCACGAGCAGTACTTC. As protein: CAHAGGYHEQYF.

The chain employs TRBV5-1 and TRBJ2-7; D remains unclear. Germline V gene data show CDR1 as SGHRS and CDR2 as YFSETQ. This CDR3 spans 13 amino acids. V was trimmed by 7 bases and J by 1 base, leaving 12 bases between them. For the CDR3, the DNA is TGCGCCAGCGCTGGCGGCAGTTCCTACGAGCAGTACTTC. The encoded protein is CASAGGSSYEQYF. Combining the CDR3 with reference TRBV5-1 and TRBJ2-7 gives the whole variable domain KAGVTQTPRYLIKTRGQQVTLSCSPISGHRSVSWYQQTPGQGLQFLFEYFSETQRNKGNFPGRFSGRQFSNSRSEMNVSTLELGDSALYLCASAGGSSYEQYFGPGTRLTVT.

The J gene is TRBJ1-2, the V gene TRBV19; TRBD1 matches at 7 bases. CDR3 size: 13 residues. Germline CDR1 reads LNHDA; CDR2 reads SQIVND (reference sequence). V dropped 6 bases and J dropped 8; count of bases not matched to a gene: 9. Here the CDR3 reads CASSLGQRKGYTF. CDR3 bases: TGTGCCAGTAGCCTGGGACAGCGGAAAGGCTACACCTTC.

V gene TRBV4-1 combines with J gene TRBJ2-5, with D perhaps matching TRBD2 (5 bases). V dropped 1 base and J dropped 4 bases, with 22 bases sitting between them. The CDR3 is 18 residues long. CDR1 is MGHRA, CDR2 YSYEKL, per germline. The CDR3 DNA is TGCGCCAGCAGCCAAGGCCCTAGCAGGTCCCGACAAGGAGAGACCCAGTACTTC. Its translation is CASSQGPSRSRQGETQYF.

V and J are TRBV28 and TRBJ2-1; TRBD2 might be the D (7 bases). The CDR3 sequence is 13 residues long. With 6 bases removed from V and 6 bases from J, the gap between germline ends came to 12 bases. The germline CDR1 and CDR2 sequences are MDHEN and SYDVKM. As DNA, the CDR3 is TGTGCCAGCAGGAGAGGGGGGGGCAATGAGCAGTTCTTC. Its protein is CASRRGGGNEQFF.

The rearrangement joins TRBV5-6 to TRBJ1-2, with no clear D. V lost 1 base to trimming and J lost 8 bases, with 6 bases between them. Looked up from germline, CDR1 is SGHDT and CDR2 is YYEEEE. The CDR3 contains 11 residues. CDR3 amino acids: CASSLFGGYTF. CDR3 nucleotides: TGTGCCAGCAGCTTGTTCGGGGGCTACACCTTC.

This chain links TRBV7-9 with TRBJ1-6; maybe TRBD1 (6 bases). Trimming cost V 4 bases and J 10 bases, with 14 bases left between them. This CDR3 spans 14 amino acids. Germline CDR1 reads SEHNR; CDR2 reads FQNEAQ (reference sequence). The CDR3 region has the DNA TGTGCCAGCAGCTCCCGGGGGGCCAGGTCACCCCTCCACTTT. This encodes CASSSRGARSPLHF.

The rearrangement links TRBV5-1 to TRBJ2-2; D is perhaps TRBD2 (6 bases). The germline CDR1 and CDR2 sequences are SGHRS and YFSETQ. Deletions cut 4 bases from V and 3 bases from J, with 10 bases between. The CDR3 is made up of 14 amino acids. As DNA, the CDR3 is TGCGCCAGCAGCCCGGGACTTTACACCGGGGAGCTGTTTTTT. Protein product: CASSPGLYTGELFF.

V usage is TRBV9 and J usage is TRBJ2-7; D may be TRBD2 (5 bases). The CDR3 has 13 amino acids. Looked up from germline, CDR1 is SGDLS and CDR2 is YYNGEE. Trimming stripped 2 bases from V and 6 bases from J, with 12 bases between. Here the CDR3 DNA reads TGTGCCAGCAGCGTTACCGGGAATAGCGAGCAGTACTTC. Amino acids: CASSVTGNSEQYF.

This chain joins TRBV9 and TRBJ2-7; the D is unclear. In germline, CDR1 is SGDLS, CDR2 YYNGEE. The CDR3 runs 14 residues. Trimming stripped 0 bases from V and 3 bases from J, with 10 bases between. The CDR3 DNA reads TGTGCCAGCAGCGTAGGAGACACAATCTACGAGCAGTACTTC. Its translation is CASSVGDTIYEQYF.

The rearrangement links TRBV4-1 to TRBJ2-6; the match to TRBD1 covers 9 bases. Germline values: CDR1 MGHRA, CDR2 YSYEKL. The length of the CDR3 is 20 residues. V was clipped by 1 base and J by 0 bases; unmatched bases: 10. The chain's CDR3 is CASSQGGGTGISSGANVLTF. The CDR3 DNA sequence: TGCGCCAGCAGCCAAGGGGGAGGGACAGGGATTAGCTCTGGGGCCAACGTCCTGACTTTC.

The chain carries TRBV27 and TRBJ2-3; D possibly corresponds to TRBD2 (7 bases). Per germline, CDR1 MNHEY and CDR2 SMNVEV (reference sequence). Trimming shortened V by 4 bases and J by 4 bases, and 21 bases separated the two germline ends. The CDR3 is 17 residues long. This chain's CDR3 is CASSSQPPGGGADTQYF. The CDR3 DNA follows: TGTGCCAGCAGTTCCCAACCCCCGGGGGGCGGCGCAGATACGCAGTATTTT.

The rearrangement uses TRBV7-9 and TRBJ2-3; TRBD1 matches 11 bases. Looked up from germline, CDR1 is SEHNR and CDR2 is FQNEAQ (reference sequence). The CDR3 extends over 15 amino acids. V trimming: 6 bases; J trimming: 3 bases; junction bases outside the gene matches: 5. This CDR3 reads CASSPGTGGTDTQYF. The CDR3 DNA sequence: TGTGCCAGCAGTCCCGGGACAGGGGGGACAGATACGCAGTATTTT.